Listed below are T cell receptor beta chains from one sample, sequenced in a study of shared clonotypes between healthy human individuals. Repertoires were generated with immunoSEQ multiplex PCR, while TCRdb's copy carries only in-frame clones and drops some. The sample has 2 million to 2.5 million clones; roughly 90% are singletons. What was sequenced was naive CD4+ T cells from PBMCs. The source of these receptors is a man aged 18 to 30 in good health. Some clones in this sample may be carry-over from other donors' samples. CDR3s include the opening cysteine and the closing phenylalanine or tryptophan. D genes are given only for firm matches. Clone size is stated in some rows and not others, as once, few, many or a class when expanded.

v_call	j_call	clone_size	d_call	cdr3_aa	cdr3_nt
TRBV5-8	TRBJ2-1	-	-	CASSSLKVEQFF	TGTGCCAGCAGCTCTCTAAAGGTGGAGCAGTTCTTC
TRBV30	TRBJ2-5	-	-	CAWSPPGQETQYF	TGTGCCTGGAGCCCACCCGGCCAAGAGACCCAGTACTTC
TRBV6-5	TRBJ2-1	-	TRBD2	CASNSGVRANEQFF	TGTGCCAGCAACAGCGGGGTCCGGGCCAATGAGCAGTTCTTC
TRBV6-4	TRBJ2-3	-	-	CASSRLGGSTNTQYF	TGTGCCAGCAGCCGACTAGGGGGCTCCACAAATACGCAGTATTTT
TRBV19	TRBJ2-6	-	-	CASSWGPLSGANVLTF	TGTGCCAGTAGTTGGGGACCTCTCTCTGGGGCCAACGTCCTGACTTTC
TRBV5-4	TRBJ2-1	-	-	CASSSRQPYYNEQFF	TGTGCCAGCAGCTCTCGACAGCCGTATTACAATGAGCAGTTCTTC
TRBV10-3	TRBJ1-3	-	-	CAIWDTSSGNTIYF	TGTGCCATCTGGGACACAAGCTCTGGAAACACCATATATTTT
TRBV4-1	TRBJ2-1	-	-	CASSHPPRGTEQFF	TGCGCCAGCAGCCATCCCCCCCGGGGGACGGAGCAGTTCTTC
TRBV25-1	TRBJ2-1	-	-	CASTHSYNEQFF	TGTGCCAGCACGCACTCCTACAATGAGCAGTTCTTC
TRBV28	TRBJ2-1	-	TRBD2	CASSLISGSSYNEQFF	TGTGCCAGCAGTCTAATAAGCGGGAGCTCCTACAATGAGCAGTTCTTC
TRBV28	TRBJ2-7	-	TRBD1	CASRPTGERYEQYF	TGTGCCAGCAGGCCTACAGGGGAGCGCTACGAGCAGTACTTC
TRBV11-1	TRBJ2-3	-	TRBD2	CASTQSGRDTQYF	TGTGCCAGCACCCAAAGCGGGAGAGATACGCAGTATTTT
TRBV28	TRBJ2-7	-	TRBD1	CASGQGRYEQYF	TGTGCCAGCGGACAGGGGAGATACGAGCAGTACTTC
TRBV18	TRBJ1-2	-	TRBD1	CASSPGTGGTHGYTF	TGTGCCAGCTCACCTGGGACAGGGGGAACTCATGGCTACACCTTC
TRBV11-2	TRBJ2-7	-	-	CASRGGTYEQYF	TGTGCCAGCCGCGGGGGCACCTACGAGCAGTACTTC
TRBV7-2	TRBJ2-7	-	TRBD1	CASSLRQGGYEQYF	TGTGCCAGCAGCTTACGACAGGGGGGCTACGAGCAGTACTTC
TRBV30	TRBJ2-3	-	-	CAWTLGPDTQYF	TGTGCCTGGACTCTGGGGCCAGATACGCAGTATTTT
TRBV11-1	TRBJ2-7	-	-	CASSLTYEQYF	TGTGCCAGCAGCCTCACCTACGAGCAGTACTTC
TRBV5-6	TRBJ2-7	-	-	CASSSQAFPSSYEQYF	TGTGCCAGCAGCTCCCAAGCCTTCCCGAGCTCCTACGAGCAGTACTTC
TRBV7-6	TRBJ1-1	-	-	CASSLPGEGEARVGVTEAFF	TGTGCCAGCAGTCTTCCGGGGGAGGGCGAGGCACGGGTGGGGGTCACTGAAGCTTTCTTT
TRBV6-6	TRBJ1-2	once	TRBD1	CASSPGQGPINYGYTF	TGTGCCAGCAGTCCGGGACAGGGGCCTATTAACTATGGCTACACCTTC
TRBV4-1	TRBJ1-5	-	TRBD1	CASSQLQTGQGYYSNQPQHF	TGCGCCAGCAGCCAACTCCAGACGGGACAGGGATATTATAGCAATCAGCCCCAGCATTTT
TRBV2	TRBJ1-5	once	-	CASSDRIVNSNQPQHF	TGTGCCAGCAGTGATCGAATTGTTAATAGCAATCAGCCCCAGCATTTT
TRBV4-1	TRBJ2-7	-	-	CASRQVGTHDSEQYF	TGCGCCAGCAGACAAGTCGGGACCCACGACTCGGAGCAGTACTTC
TRBV7-2	TRBJ1-2	-	-	CASSSIRGGGGYTF	TGTGCCAGCAGCTCCATCAGGGGAGGGGGTGGCTACACCTTC
TRBV5-4	TRBJ2-5	-	-	CASSSGQQETQYF	TGTGCCAGCAGCTCCGGACAGCAAGAGACCCAGTACTTC
TRBV7-3	TRBJ2-3	-	TRBD2	CASSAGGFTDTQYF	TGTGCCAGCAGCGCGGGGGGGTTCACAGATACGCAGTATTTT
TRBV9	TRBJ2-7	-	TRBD2	CASSVSSGSYEQYF	TGTGCCAGCAGCGTATCCAGCGGGAGTTACGAGCAGTACTTC
TRBV7-3	TRBJ2-1	-	TRBD1	CASSPPGTGGYNEQFF	TGTGCCAGCAGCCCCCCGGGGACAGGGGGCTACAATGAGCAGTTCTTC
TRBV27	TRBJ2-6	-	-	CASSLFRGSGANVLTF	TGTGCCAGCAGTTTATTCCGGGGTTCTGGGGCCAACGTCCTGACTTTC
TRBV12-5	TRBJ2-1	once	TRBD2	CASASGLAGRADEQFF	TGTGCTAGTGCCTCGGGACTAGCGGGAAGGGCTGATGAGCAGTTCTTC
TRBV6-4	TRBJ2-1	-	TRBD2	CASSDYGTSGGNEQFF	TGTGCCAGCAGTGACTATGGGACTAGCGGGGGTAATGAGCAGTTCTTC
TRBV19	TRBJ2-7	once	-	CASSWSRDSYEQYF	TGTGCCAGTAGTTGGAGCAGGGACTCCTACGAGCAGTACTTC
TRBV7-2	TRBJ1-1	-	TRBD1	CASSLFLGGGTEAFF	TGTGCCAGCAGCTTATTTCTAGGGGGCGGCACTGAAGCTTTCTTT
TRBV11-2	TRBJ2-2	-	TRBD2	CASSPRLLGLAGVSGELFF	TGTGCCAGCAGCCCCCGCCTCTTGGGACTAGCGGGAGTATCCGGGGAGCTGTTTTTT
TRBV5-1	TRBJ2-1	-	-	CASSLKPAQVNEQFF	TGCGCCAGCAGCTTGAAGCCAGCGCAGGTAAATGAGCAGTTCTTC
TRBV9	TRBJ2-2	once	-	CASSVVQNTGELFF	TGTGCCAGCAGCGTAGTCCAGAACACCGGGGAGCTGTTTTTT
TRBV28	TRBJ2-5	-	-	CASKHMEETQYF	TGTGCCAGCAAGCATATGGAAGAGACCCAGTACTTC
TRBV28	TRBJ1-2	few	-	CASSLPSPGGGYTF	TGTGCCAGCAGTTTGCCCAGCCCGGGAGGCGGCTACACCTTC
TRBV4-2	TRBJ1-1	-	TRBD1	CASSRIRGEATEAFF	TGTGCCAGCAGCCGGATCAGGGGGGAGGCCACTGAAGCTTTCTTT
TRBV11-2	TRBJ2-1	-	TRBD2	CASSLDRSGNYNEQFF	TGTGCCAGCAGCTTAGATCGCAGCGGGAATTACAATGAGCAGTTCTTC